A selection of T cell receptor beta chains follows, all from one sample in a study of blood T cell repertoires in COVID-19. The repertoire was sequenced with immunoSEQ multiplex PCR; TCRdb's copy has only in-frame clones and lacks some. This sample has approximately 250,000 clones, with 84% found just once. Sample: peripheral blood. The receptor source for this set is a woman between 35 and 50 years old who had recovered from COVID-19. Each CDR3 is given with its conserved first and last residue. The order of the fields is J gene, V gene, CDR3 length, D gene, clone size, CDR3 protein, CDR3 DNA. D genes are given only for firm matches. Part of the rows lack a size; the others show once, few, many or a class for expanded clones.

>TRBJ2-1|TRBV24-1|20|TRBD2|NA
CATSGNTLAGGSLDYNEQFF
TGTGCCACCAGTGGCAACACGCTAGCGGGGGGCTCTCTTGACTACAATGAGCAGTTCTTC
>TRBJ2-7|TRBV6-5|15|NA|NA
CASRGPRYDSYEQYF
TGTGCCAGCAGGGGGCCCAGGTACGACTCCTACGAGCAGTACTTC
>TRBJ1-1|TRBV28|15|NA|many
CASSLTPRRGTEAFF
TGTGCCAGCAGTTTGACACCCCGAAGGGGCACTGAAGCTTTCTTT
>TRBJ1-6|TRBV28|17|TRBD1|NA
CASSPRTGAMMYSPLHF
TGTGCCAGCAGTCCTCGGACAGGGGCGATGATGTATTCACCCCTCCACTTT
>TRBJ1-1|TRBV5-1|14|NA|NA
CASSLGVVLTEAFF
TGCGCCAGCAGCTTGGGAGTTGTGCTCACTGAAGCTTTCTTT
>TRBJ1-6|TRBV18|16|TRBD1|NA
CASSPLPDRYNSPLHF
TGTGCCAGCTCACCCCTGCCGGACAGGTATAATTCACCCCTCCACTTT
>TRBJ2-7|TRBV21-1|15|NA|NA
CASITRGTGIYEQYF
TGTGCCAGCATCACCCGGGGGACAGGGATTTACGAGCAGTACTTC
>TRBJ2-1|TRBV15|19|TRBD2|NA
CATSRDGNSGGRAYNEQFF
TGTGCCACCAGCAGAGATGGGAATAGCGGGGGAAGGGCCTACAATGAGCAGTTCTTC
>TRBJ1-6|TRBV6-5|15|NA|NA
CASSSLREAYSPLHF
TGTGCCAGCAGTTCGCTCCGGGAGGCATATTCACCCCTCCACTTT
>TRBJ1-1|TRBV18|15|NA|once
CASSPFGQRGTEAFF
TGTGCCAGCTCACCCTTTGGGCAACGAGGGACTGAAGCTTTCTTT
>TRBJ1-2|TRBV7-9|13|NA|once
CASSLSQKRGYTF
TGTGCCAGCAGCTTGAGTCAAAAGCGGGGCTACACCTTC
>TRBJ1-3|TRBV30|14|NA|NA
CAWRSREGGNTIYF
TGTGCCTGGAGGTCCCGGGAGGGAGGAAACACCATATATTTT
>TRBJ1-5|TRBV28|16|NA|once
CASSLPSAVQSQPQHF
TGTGCCAGCAGTTTACCCTCGGCGGTTCAAAGTCAGCCCCAGCATTTT
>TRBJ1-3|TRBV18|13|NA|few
CASSPGRGNTIYF
TGTGCCAGCTCACCGGGCAGGGGAAACACCATATATTTT
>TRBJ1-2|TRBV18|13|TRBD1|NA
CASSPTDRAGYTF
TGTGCCAGCTCACCGACGGACAGGGCGGGCTACACCTTC
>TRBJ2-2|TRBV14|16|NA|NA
CASSQRGTWNTGELFF
TGTGCCAGCAGCCAAAGGGGGACATGGAACACCGGGGAGCTGTTTTTT
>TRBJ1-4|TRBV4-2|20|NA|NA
CASSQHFRPNRGGGNEKLFF
TGTGCCAGCAGCCAACATTTCCGACCAAACCGCGGGGGTGGTAATGAAAAACTGTTTTTT
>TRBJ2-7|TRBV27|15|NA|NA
CASSPSVPRSYEQYF
TGTGCCAGCAGCCCATCGGTACCCCGTTCCTACGAGCAGTACTTC
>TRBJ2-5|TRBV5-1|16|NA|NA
CASSPGTISGQETQYF
TGCGCCAGCAGCCCCGGGACAATAAGCGGCCAAGAGACCCAGTACTTC
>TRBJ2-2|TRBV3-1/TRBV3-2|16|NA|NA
CASRLGTARITGELFF
TGTGCCAGCAGACTAGGAACAGCGAGGATCACCGGGGAGCTGTTTTTT
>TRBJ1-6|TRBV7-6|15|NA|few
CASSLGGGYNSPLHF
TGTGCCAGCAGCTTAGGAGGGGGTTATAATTCACCCCTCCACTTT
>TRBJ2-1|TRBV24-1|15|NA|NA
CATSDLSPGDNEQFF
TGTGCCACCAGTGATTTGTCTCCAGGGGATAATGAGCAGTTCTTC
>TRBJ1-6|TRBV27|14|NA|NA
CASSPPGRFKPLHF
TGTGCCAGCAGCCCCCCCGGGAGATTCAAACCCCTCCACTTT
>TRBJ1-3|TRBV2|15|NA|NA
CASRGGSVRGNTIYF
TGTGCCAGCAGGGGCGGGTCGGTGAGAGGAAACACCATATATTTT
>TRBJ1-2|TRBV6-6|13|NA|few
CASSYLGFEGYTF
TGTGCCAGCAGTTACTTGGGCTTTGAAGGCTACACCTTC
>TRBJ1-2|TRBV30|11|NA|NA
CAWTHGYGYTF
TGTGCCTGGACCCACGGGTACGGCTACACCTTC
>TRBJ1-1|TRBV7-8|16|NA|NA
CASSLFRWGGATEAFF
TGTGCCAGCAGCTTATTTCGGTGGGGGGGCGCTACTGAAGCTTTCTTT
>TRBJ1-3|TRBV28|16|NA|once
CASSLSVTSGGNTIYF
TGTGCCAGCAGTTTATCGGTCACCTCGGGTGGAAACACCATATATTTT
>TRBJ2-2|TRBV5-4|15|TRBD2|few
CASSNGGASTGELFF
TGTGCCAGCAGCAACGGGGGGGCCAGCACCGGGGAGCTGTTTTTT
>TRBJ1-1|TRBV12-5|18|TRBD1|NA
CASGFGTGTGDSNTEAFF
TGTGCTAGTGGTTTCGGAACCGGGACAGGAGATTCAAACACTGAAGCTTTCTTT
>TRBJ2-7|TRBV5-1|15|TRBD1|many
CASSFRDRGGYEQYF
TGCGCCAGCAGCTTCAGAGACAGGGGAGGCTACGAGCAGTACTTC
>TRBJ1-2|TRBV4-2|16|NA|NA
CASSQDPLTGLYGYTF
TGTGCCAGCAGCCAAGATCCGTTAACAGGTCTCTATGGCTACACCTTC
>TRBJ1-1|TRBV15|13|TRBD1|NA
CATSRDQGGEAFF
TGTGCCACCAGCAGAGATCAGGGGGGTGAAGCTTTCTTT
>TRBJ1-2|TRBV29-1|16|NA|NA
CSVEDQSGGVPYGYTF
TGCAGCGTTGAAGATCAATCCGGCGGGGTCCCCTATGGCTACACCTTC
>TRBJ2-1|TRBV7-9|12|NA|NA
CASSLARQEAFF
TGTGCCAGCAGCTTAGCGCGGCAGGAGGCGTTCTTC
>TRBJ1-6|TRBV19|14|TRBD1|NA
CASRGDRGNSPLHF
TGTGCCAGTAGGGGTGACAGGGGTAATTCACCCCTCCACTTT
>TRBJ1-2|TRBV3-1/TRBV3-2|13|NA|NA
CASSPQGNYGYTF
TGTGCCAGCAGCCCCCAGGGTAACTATGGCTACACCTTC
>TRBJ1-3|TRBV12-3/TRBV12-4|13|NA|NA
CASSPSVGNTIYF
TGTGCCAGCAGCCCCTCGGTTGGAAACACCATATATTTT
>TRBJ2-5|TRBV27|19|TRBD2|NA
CASSRNPGTSGGALETQYF
TGTGCCAGCAGTCGAAATCCCGGGACTAGCGGGGGGGCTCTAGAGACCCAGTACTTC
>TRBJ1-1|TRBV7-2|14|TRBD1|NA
CASTPDRGVTEAFF
TGTGCCAGCACCCCTGACAGGGGGGTAACTGAAGCTTTCTTT
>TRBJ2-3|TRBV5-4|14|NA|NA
CASSRFLGADTQYF
TGTGCCAGCAGCCGCTTTTTAGGGGCAGATACGCAGTATTTT
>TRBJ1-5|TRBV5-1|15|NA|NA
CASSLVGDSNQPQHF
TGCGCCAGCAGCTTGGTAGGGGATAGCAATCAGCCCCAGCATTTT
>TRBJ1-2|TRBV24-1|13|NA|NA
CATSDDRSYGYTF
TGTGCCACCAGTGATGACAGAAGCTATGGCTACACCTTC
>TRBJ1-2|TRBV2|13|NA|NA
CASSEAGTDGYTF
TGTGCCAGCAGTGAGGCGGGGACGGACGGCTACACCTTC
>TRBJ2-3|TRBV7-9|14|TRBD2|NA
CASRGGTRTDTQYF
TGTGCCAGCAGGGGGGGGACCCGGACAGATACGCAGTATTTT